This TCR beta chain was profiled in a study of response to subunit inactivated influenza vaccine (dated by TCRdb to between 2017 and 2018). Background for the entire study: To follow how T cells responded to a trivalent subunit inactivated influenza vaccine, the researchers relied on deep quantitative profiling of the T cell receptor repertoire.

CDR1 and CDR2 (KGHSH, LQKENI) derive from the germline V gene. Inclusive of the bounding cysteine and phenylalanine, the CDR3 is 13 residues long. Only the CDR3 DNA stays, 39 bases, in frame from base 1. V is reduced by 3 bases and J by 1 base, leaving a spacing of 6 bases between them. This clonotype was detected only a few times. The antigen it recognizes is unknown. Base qualities were left out, and no much larger clone turns up one base away. The receptor library was made with RT-PCR. This sample was sequenced with an Illumina HiSeq 2500. TCRdb reworked the public reads: Q25 trimming with fastp, MiXCR clone assembly, productive beta chains retained. Rows are combined by CDR3 protein, so each entry shows the most common genes and DNA. This sample comprises about 500,000 distinct CDR3 sequences, 6% to 9% of them detected only once. The ten largest clones add up to around 12% of the sample. Results the study describes overall, beyond this receptor: The authors suggested that each seasonal influenza vaccination may recruit only a limited number of new T cells.

The receptor chain draws on TRBV18 and TRBJ1-1, with the D gene too uncertain to name. The sequence was collected from a man aged 45-69 years who received an inactivated influenza vaccine. Donor details come from another sample of the same person, matched by shared clones. The source material was PBMCs from blood, sampled less than 25 months after vaccination. The CDR3 amino acid sequence is: CASSPTKNTEAFF. The nucleotides are TGTGCCAGCTCACCCACTAAGAACACTGAAGCTTTCTTT.